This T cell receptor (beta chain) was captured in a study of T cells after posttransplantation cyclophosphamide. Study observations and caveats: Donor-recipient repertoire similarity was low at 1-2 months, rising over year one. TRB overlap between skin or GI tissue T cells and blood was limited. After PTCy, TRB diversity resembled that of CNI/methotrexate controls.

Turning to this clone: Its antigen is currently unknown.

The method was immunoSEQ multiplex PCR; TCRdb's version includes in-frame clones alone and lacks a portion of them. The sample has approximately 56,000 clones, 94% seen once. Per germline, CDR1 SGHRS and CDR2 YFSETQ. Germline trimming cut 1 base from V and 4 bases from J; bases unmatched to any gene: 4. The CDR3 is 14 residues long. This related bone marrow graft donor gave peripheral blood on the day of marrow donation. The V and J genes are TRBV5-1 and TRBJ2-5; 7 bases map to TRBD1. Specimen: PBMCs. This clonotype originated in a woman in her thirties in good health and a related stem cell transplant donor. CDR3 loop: CASSLNGDRETQYF. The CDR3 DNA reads TGCGCCAGCAGCTTGAATGGGGACAGAGAGACCCAGTACTTC.